This entry lists 9 T cell receptor beta chains sequenced from one sample in a study of OX40 agonist ivuxolimab in advanced cancers. Libraries were prepared by immunoSEQ multiplex PCR; TCRdb keeps only in-frame clonotypes and omits some of them. The sample lists some 100,000 clones; about nine tenths were seen once. This material consisted of CD4+ or CD8+ T cells sorted from blood, taken in a trial of the OX40 agonist ivuxolimab. The receptors stem from an adult with an advanced solid tumor such as melanoma, head and neck, liver or kidney cancer.

This chain joins TRBV4-1 and TRBJ1-2; 7 nucleotides match TRBD1. There are 16 residues in the CDR3. Germline V gene sequence: CDR1 MGHRA, CDR2 YSYEKL. The ends lost 2 bases at V and 1 base at J; junction bases unmatched: 7. CDR3 amino acids: CASSQSVQGINYGYTF. The CDR3 region has the DNA TGCGCCAGCAGCCAATCCGTACAGGGGATTAACTATGGCTACACCTTC.

This clone was found once. The chain links TRBV7-9 to TRBJ1-1; D may be TRBD1 (6 bases). V was pared by 3 bases and J by 4 bases, with 12 bases between. The CDR3 is 14 amino acids. The germline gives CDR1 SEHNR, CDR2 FQNEAQ (reference sequence). The DNA for the CDR3 is TGTGCCAGCAGCTTTACAGGGAGAAGCACTGAAGCTTTCTTT. Its translation: CASSFTGRSTEAFF.

This clone has only one observation. The chain recombines TRBV11-2 with TRBJ2-1, with D perhaps matching TRBD2 (6 bases). CDR3 size: 18 residues. CDR1 and CDR2 (germline): SGHAT, FQNNGV. V was cut by 1 base and J by 0 bases, with 16 bases left in between. The CDR3 DNA is TGTGCCAGCAGCTTAGTTCCCCTAGCGTTAGGCTCCTACAATGAGCAGTTCTTC. Its protein is CASSLVPLALGSYNEQFF.

This chain uses TRBV27 with TRBJ2-7, with 10 positions matching TRBD2. This CDR3 comprises 18 residues. The V gene end was trimmed by 2 bases and the J gene end by 2 bases; junction bases not matched to a gene: 12. Germline V gene data show CDR1 as MNHEY and CDR2 as SMNVEV (reference sequence). The CDR3, as DNA: TGTGCCAGCAGTTTACAAGCGGGAGGGCCAGTCAATCCCTACGAGCAGTACTTC. Protein sequence: CASSLQAGGPVNPYEQYF.

This chain connects TRBV7-9 to TRBJ2-1; TRBD2 matches at 12 bases. V lost 5 bases to trimming and J lost 2 bases; unmatched junction nucleotides: 10. Germline loops: CDR1 SEHNR, CDR2 FQNEAQ (reference sequence). This CDR3 has 18 amino acids. The CDR3 here is CASSPIGTSGLTYNEQFF. Here the CDR3 DNA reads TGTGCCAGCAGCCCAATAGGGACTAGCGGGCTTACCTACAATGAGCAGTTCTTC.

This chain joins TRBV11-2 and TRBJ2-6; D remains ambiguous. The CDR3 is made up of 13 amino acids. Germline V gene sequence: CDR1 SGHAT, CDR2 FQNNGV. Trimming removed 8 bases from V and 1 base from J, with 6 bases in between. The CDR3 DNA reads as TGTGCCAGCCGACCGTCTGGGGCCAACGTCCTGACTTTC. It codes for CASRPSGANVLTF.

This chain uses TRBV7-2 with TRBJ2-7, with D unresolved. The length of the CDR3 is 13 residues. Germline values: CDR1 SGHTA, CDR2 FQGNSA. V was pared by 5 bases and J by 7 bases, with 15 bases between. CDR3: CASSQSKVGEQYF. CDR3 in DNA: TGTGCCAGCAGCCAAAGCAAGGTAGGGGAGCAGTACTTC.

V and J are TRBV11-3 and TRBJ2-3; D is undetermined. CDR1 is SGHNT, CDR2 YENEEA, per germline. The CDR3 covers 14 residues. The V end was cut by 4 bases, the J end by 1 base, with 9 bases between. In nucleotides, the CDR3 is TGTGCCAGCAGCTCATCATTAGGCACAGATACGCAGTATTTT. This codes for CASSSSLGTDTQYF. Variable domain in full (rest from reference TRBV11-3 and TRBJ2-3): EAGVVQSPRYKIIEKKQPVAFWCNPISGHNTLYWYLQNLGQGPELLIRYENEEAVDDSQLPKDRFSAERLKGVDSTLKIQPAELGDSAVYLCASSSSLGTDTQYFGPGTRLTVL.

The chain has TRBV7-6 and TRBJ1-3, with a tentative D call TRBD1 (5 bases). Trimming shortened V by 1 base and J by 0 bases, and 16 bases separated the two germline ends. This CDR3 is 18 amino acids long. Germline CDR1 SGHVS, CDR2 FNYEAQ. As DNA, the CDR3 is TGTGCCAGCAGCTTAGTACCGAGTACGGGGACCTCTGGAAACACCATATATTTT. Translating gives CASSLVPSTGTSGNTIYF.